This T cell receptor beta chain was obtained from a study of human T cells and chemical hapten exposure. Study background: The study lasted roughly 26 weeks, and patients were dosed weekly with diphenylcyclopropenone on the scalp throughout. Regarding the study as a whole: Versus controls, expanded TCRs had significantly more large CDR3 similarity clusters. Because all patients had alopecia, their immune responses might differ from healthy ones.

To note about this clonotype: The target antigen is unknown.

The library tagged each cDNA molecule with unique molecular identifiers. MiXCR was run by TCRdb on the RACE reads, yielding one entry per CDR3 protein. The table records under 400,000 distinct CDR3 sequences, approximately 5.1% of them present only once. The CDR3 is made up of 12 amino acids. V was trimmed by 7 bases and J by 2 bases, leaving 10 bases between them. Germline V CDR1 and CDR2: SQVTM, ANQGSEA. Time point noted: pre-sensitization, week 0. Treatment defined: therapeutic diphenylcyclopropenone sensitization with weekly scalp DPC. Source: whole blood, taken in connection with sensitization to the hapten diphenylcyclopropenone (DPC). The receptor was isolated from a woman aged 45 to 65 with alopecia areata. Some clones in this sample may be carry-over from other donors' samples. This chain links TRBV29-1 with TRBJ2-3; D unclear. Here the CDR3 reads CSAKMPTDTQYF. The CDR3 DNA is TGCAGCGCTAAAATGCCCACAGATACGCAGTATTTT.